These T cell receptor beta chains were read from a single sample in a study of T-cell reconstitution after alpha-beta-depleted transplantation in children. From the PCR reads, TCRdb called clonotypes with MiXCR, one entry per CDR3 protein. The sample gives about 980,000 distinct CDR3 sequences, 25% to 35% of which show up once; over 25% is in the top ten. This sample comprised PBMCs, mostly from graft donor cells, obtained 360 days after TCRalphabeta/CD19-depleted stem cell transplant. These receptors were obtained from a boy in the first two years of life who had a stem cell transplant for SCID, so the T cells may come from the graft donor. The CDR3 runs from the conserved cysteine through the conserved F or W. The order of the fields is CDR3 protein, V gene, clone size, D gene, J gene. The D gene is left open where the match is weak. Only part of the rows carry a size: once, few, many, or a class if the clone is expanded.

CASSTGLAIYEQYF TRBV3-1 . TRBD2 TRBJ2-7
CASSPTGVRIYEQYF TRBV5-6 . TRBD1 TRBJ2-7
CASSLVTESGELFF TRBV5-1 . . TRBJ2-2
CAISVGQETQYF TRBV10-3 . . TRBJ2-5
CASSSDRAYNSPLHF TRBV12-3/TRBV12-4 many TRBD1 TRBJ1-6
CASSRNRAGQPQHF TRBV12-3/TRBV12-4 . . TRBJ1-5
CSARVRTYEQYF TRBV20-1 . . TRBJ2-7
CATSRPPGQQYF TRBV15 few . TRBJ2-7
CSARAHVGVYYGYTF TRBV20-1 few . TRBJ1-2
CASSLALNSGGDFYIQYF TRBV7-2 few TRBD2 TRBJ2-4
CASDRRGETQYF TRBV10-3 . . TRBJ2-5
CASSLGQVAEGYTF TRBV12-3/TRBV12-4 . TRBD1 TRBJ1-2
CSATLLGSSKNIQYF TRBV20-1 . . TRBJ2-4
CASSPVAGGLNEQFF TRBV12-3/TRBV12-4 few TRBD2 TRBJ2-1
CSATQYPDTQYF TRBV20-1 few . TRBJ2-3
CASSSGLAGREDTQYF TRBV28 . TRBD2 TRBJ2-3
CSVEYLQGRYGYTF TRBV29-1 . . TRBJ1-2
CASSRVNTQYF TRBV4-3 . . TRBJ2-3
CASSQRGPPYNEQFF TRBV28 . TRBD2 TRBJ2-1
CSATPDSEQYF TRBV20-1 few . TRBJ2-7
CATSRDNFRQSYGYTF TRBV15 few . TRBJ1-2
CASSSRSARGTEAFF TRBV12-3/TRBV12-4 . TRBD1 TRBJ1-1
CATSRRRDTAKNIQYF TRBV15 . . TRBJ2-4
CSARFRDSLYEQYF TRBV20-1 . TRBD1 TRBJ2-7
CASSSGAGAKNIQYF TRBV5-5 . . TRBJ2-4
CASSPRPLGPEGTDTQYF TRBV13 . . TRBJ2-3
CASSLRTLDGVTDTQYF TRBV11-1 . . TRBJ2-3
CASTTLPGNTIYF TRBV5-1 few . TRBJ1-3
CASSQEGYSETQYF TRBV4-3 . . TRBJ2-5
CASSFAAGGHTGELFF TRBV5-1 . TRBD2 TRBJ2-2
CASSQVWDEQFF TRBV4-1 few . TRBJ2-1
CASSLSGGGVSSYEQYF TRBV12-3/TRBV12-4 . TRBD2 TRBJ2-7
CASSLWGQGHYEQFF TRBV5-1 . TRBD1 TRBJ2-1
CASSPSKRGPRLDEQFF TRBV18 . TRBD2 TRBJ2-1